A single sample is the source of the 28 T cell receptor delta chains below, sequenced in a study of Vδ1+ human thymocytes. General observations from the study: Highly polyclonal TRG and TRD repertoires with Gaussian CDR3 length distributions appeared in thymus.

Sequences come from RNA converted to cDNA by reverse transcription. Multiplex PCR used pooled V-gene forward primers and a constant-region reverse primer to amplify CDR3s. TCRdb re-analyzed the multiplex PCR reads via CATT. The repertoire has about 25,000 delta-chain clones, around 28% of them found once; the top ten carry 1.5% to 2%. Their antigens are not known. The sample taken for sequencing was Vdelta1+ gamma-delta thymocytes from the thymus. Described subset: FACS-sorted CD3+ TCRalphabeta- TCRVdelta1+ TCRVdelta2- thymocytes. These receptors were obtained from a boy less than two years old who had congenital heart surgery.

This clone has a single count. J is TRDJ1 and V is TRDV1; no clear D. In germline, CDR1 is TSWWSYY, CDR2 QGS. The CDR3 totals 14 residues. The ends were cut back, 0 bases at V and 3 bases at J, with 8 bases in the middle. CDR3 DNA sequence: TGTGCTCTTGGGGAACTCGGAAGTGCCGATAAACTCATCTTT. This gives the protein CALGELGSADKLIF.

Comment on this clone: This may be a read error: a much more frequent sequence differs by one nucleotide. Other DNA sequences from this sample encode an identical CDR3 as well. The V call is TRDV1, the J call TRDJ1; weak D call: TRDD3 (6 bases). The CDR3 sequence is 18 residues long. Germline assignment: CDR1 TSWWSYY and CDR2 QGS. The CDR3 sequence: CALGDSRGTLRYTDKLIF. The CDR3 coding sequence is TGTGCCCTTGGGGATTCCAGGGGGACCCTGAGGTACACCGATAAACTCATCTTT.

With respect to this clone: A much larger clone differs from this one at a single base, so this may be a read error. V is TRDV1 and J is TRDJ1; 7 bases are shared with TRDD2. This CDR3 contains 18 residues. J gave up 7 bases and V 4 bases, and 21 bases lay outside the gene matches. Per germline, CDR1 TSWWSYY and CDR2 QGS. The CDR3 bases are TGTGCTCTTGGGGGCACCTCCTTCCTGTGGCGTTCGGCCGCTAAACTCATCTTT. Translation: CALGGTSFLWRSAAKLIF.

This clone is termed medium-sized. The chain combines TRDV1 with TRDJ1, with 8 bases lining up with TRDD3. Trimming removed 3 bases from V and 2 bases from J; junction bases left unmatched: 29. Germline V lookup: CDR1 TSWWSYY, CDR2 QGS. The CDR3 contains 23 residues. The CDR3 DNA is TGTGCTCTTGGGGACGGACTGGGGGGCATACGCGGAGCCCCCCTACTTGCAACCGATAAACTCATCTTT. Its translation: CALGDGLGGIRGAPLLATDKLIF.

This clone was counted once. The rearrangement uses TRDV1 and TRDJ1; 9 nucleotides line up with TRDD3. Germline V gene lookup returns CDR1 TSWWSYY and CDR2 QGS. The CDR3 covers 22 residues. With V trimmed by 2 bases and J by 3 bases, 25 bases remained unmatched. The CDR3 protein is CALGEKAPYSDPGGSHPDKLIF. CDR3 nucleotide sequence: TGTGCTCTTGGGGAAAAAGCACCCTACTCAGATCCTGGGGGATCCCACCCCGATAAACTCATCTTT.

The sample holds a few counts of this clone. The chain links TRDV1 to TRDJ1; 8 bases are a match to TRDD3. Germline V lookup: CDR1 TSWWSYY, CDR2 QGS. The CDR3 is 15 amino acids. V shed 2 bases and J 8 bases; nucleotides not matched to a gene: 10. In nucleotides, the CDR3 is TGTGCTCTTGGGGAAAGGGGGAGGGGATACTTGAAACTCATCTTT. Residues: CALGERGRGYLKLIF.

This clone was picked up a small number of times. The chain uses TRDV1 and TRDJ1; 8 nucleotides align to TRDD3. CDR1 and CDR2 from the germline V gene are TSWWSYY and QGS. This CDR3 is built from 15 residues. Germline trimming cut 4 bases from V and 4 bases from J; bases unmatched to any gene: 8. This CDR3 reads CALGALGDEGDKLIF. The CDR3, as DNA: TGTGCTCTTGGGGCTTTGGGGGATGAGGGCGATAAACTCATCTTT.

This clone was detected only a few times. The junction shows a germline mismatch at one end, possibly a read error. Within the sample, other DNA sequences also encode this same CDR3. The V call is TRDV1, the J call TRDJ1, with D possibly being TRDD3 (6 bases). In germline, CDR1 is TSWWSYY, CDR2 QGS. The CDR3 is made up of 19 amino acids. The CDR3 reads CALGELDLPSPRGSDKLIF. CDR3 nucleotides: TGTGCTCTTGGGGAACTGGACCTGCCAAGCCCAAGGGGATCCGACAAACTCATCTTT.

A word on this clone: This may stem from a read error, because a much larger clone lies one nucleotide away. The chain uses TRDV1 and TRDJ1, with 13 bases lining up with TRDD3. Germline CDR1 and CDR2: TSWWSYY and QGS. With 5 bases clipped from V and 7 bases from J, the junction kept 16 bases outside the gene matches. The CDR3 runs to 18 residues. CDR3 nucleotides: TGTGCTCTTGGGCCCCCACGGACTGGGGGATACGCGGTCCCTAAACTCATCTTT. The encoded protein is CALGPPRTGGYAVPKLIF.

In this sample, this clone is medium-sized. The V and J genes are TRDV1 and TRDJ1, with D possibly matching TRDD3 (5 bases). Trimming shortened V by 1 base and J by 10 bases, and 22 bases separated the two germline ends. CDR1 and CDR2 (germline): TSWWSYY, QGS. There are 16 residues in the CDR3. Written as DNA, the CDR3 is TGTGCTCTTGGGGAACCGAACTTTCAGGGGGTCCGGGGACTCATCTTT. Encoded protein: CALGEPNFQGVRGLIF.

The chain links TRDV1 to TRDJ1; D is ambiguous. This CDR3 is 16 amino acids long. Germline V gene sequence: CDR1 TSWWSYY, CDR2 QGS. V dropped 5 bases and J dropped 0 bases, with 16 bases sitting between them. Written as DNA, the CDR3 is TGTGCTCTTGGGCTCCGCTACTCCAGGTACACCGATAAACTCATCTTT. It translates to CALGLRYSRYTDKLIF.

The chain carries TRDV1 and TRDJ1, with D unclear. This CDR3 comprises 14 residues. Deletions cut 5 bases from V and 8 bases from J, with 18 bases between. Germline V gene sequence: CDR1 TSWWSYY, CDR2 QGS. As DNA, the CDR3 is TGTGCTCTTGGGAATATCCGATTGGAGGAAAAACTCATCTTT. Amino acids: CALGNIRLEEKLIF.

As regards this clone: A far bigger clonotype differs at one base, so this is likely a read error. The same CDR3 arises from other DNA sequences in this sample as well. This chain links TRDV2 with TRDJ1, with 12 positions matching TRDD3. This CDR3 has 16 residues. After removal of 6 bases from V and 8 bases from J, the junction contained 15 bases not matched to a gene. Germline CDR1 GEAIGNYY, CDR2 EKD. CDR3 sequence: CACTHDLLGDTSKLIF. The CDR3, as DNA: TGTGCCTGTACCCATGACCTACTGGGGGATACCTCGAAACTCATCTTT.

This rearrangement joins TRDV1 to TRDJ1; TRDD3 might be the D (5 bases). The V and J ends lost 5 bases and 1 base respectively, with 20 bases between them. Germline CDR1 and CDR2: TSWWSYY and QGS. This CDR3 has 17 amino acids. The CDR3: CALGTRYWTSGTDKLIF. The CDR3 nucleotides are TGTGCTCTTGGGACTAGGTACTGGACTAGTGGCACCGATAAACTCATCTTT.

The V call is TRDV1, the J call TRDJ1; D not resolved. Germline-derived CDR1 and CDR2 are TSWWSYY and QGS. The V end lost 7 bases, the J end lost 2 bases, and 11 bases lay between the germline ends. This CDR3 region has 13 residues. CDR3 residues: CALVPFKTDKLIF. CDR3 bases: TGTGCTCTTGTCCCTTTTAAGACCGATAAACTCATCTTT.

This sequence joins TRDV1 and TRDJ1, with 9 positions matching TRDD3. The length of the CDR3 is 18 residues. The junction had 8 bases not matched to a gene; V was cut back by 0 bases and J by 0 bases. CDR1 TSWWSYY and CDR2 QGS come from the germline V gene. The chain's CDR3 is CALGELRTGGPYTDKLIF. The DNA of the CDR3 is TGTGCTCTTGGGGAACTTAGGACTGGGGGACCGTACACCGATAAACTCATCTTT.

This clone has more than one count but fewer than ten. The chain employs TRDV1 and TRDJ1; 9 bases align to TRDD3. Germline V gene data show CDR1 as TSWWSYY and CDR2 as QGS. This CDR3 is built from 19 residues. The V segment lost 4 bases and the J segment 0 bases; nucleotides outside the gene matches: 15. The CDR3 DNA reads as TGTGCTCTTGGGGGTCAATTCCTACTGGGGGACCTGTACACCGATAAACTCATCTTT. Amino acid sequence: CALGGQFLLGDLYTDKLIF.

V usage is TRDV1 and J usage is TRDJ1, with D unresolved. CDR3 length equals 12 residues. CDR1 and CDR2 from the germline V gene are TSWWSYY and QGS. V was pared by 1 base and J by 8 bases, with 8 bases between. CDR3 protein: CALGEPGQKLIF. For the CDR3, the DNA is TGTGCTCTTGGGGAACCCGGACAAAAACTCATCTTT.

J is TRDJ1 and V is TRDV1, with TRDD3 matching 11 bases. This CDR3 region has 17 residues. After removal of 5 bases from V and 7 bases from J, the junction contained 15 bases not matched to a gene. CDR1 and CDR2 (germline): TSWWSYY, QGS. The DNA for the CDR3 is TGTGCTCTTGGGCCCCCGGTACTGGGGGATAAGGTGGGTAAACTCATCTTT. Protein product: CALGPPVLGDKVGKLIF.

This clone was picked up a small number of times. J is TRDJ1 and V is TRDV1; 10 bases fit TRDD3. Germline assignment: CDR1 TSWWSYY and CDR2 QGS. The J segment lost 1 base and the V segment lost 4 bases, leaving 15 bases of the junction unmatched. The CDR3 extends over 19 amino acids. CDR3 region: CALGVPSHWGISPTDKLIF. The CDR3 DNA reads as TGTGCTCTTGGGGTTCCTTCCCACTGGGGGATCTCCCCCACCGATAAACTCATCTTT.

This clone was recorded a few times. The chain couples TRDV1 to TRDJ1; D is unclear. V lost 4 bases, J lost 3 bases, and 9 bases lay in between. CDR3 length: 13 residues. Germline CDR1 is TSWWSYY and CDR2 is QGS. Here the CDR3 reads CALGGGTPDKLIF. CDR3 nucleotide sequence: TGTGCTCTTGGGGGGGGCACGCCCGATAAACTCATCTTT.

V and J are TRDV1 and TRDJ1; no firm D call. The ends were cut back, 2 bases at V and 0 bases at J, with 13 bases in the middle. This CDR3 contains 16 residues. Per the germline V gene, CDR1 is TSWWSYY and CDR2 is QGS. The CDR3 spells CALGEYGRPNTDKLIF. The CDR3 bases are TGTGCTCTTGGGGAATATGGCAGGCCAAACACCGATAAACTCATCTTT.

Regarding this clone: A much larger clone sits a single nucleotide away, making a read error possible. The same CDR3 can be traced to other DNA sequences in this sample. The chain recombines TRDV2 with TRDJ3; weak D call: TRDD3 (5 bases). Germline V gene lookup returns CDR1 GEAIGNYY and CDR2 EKD. This CDR3 has 17 residues. CDR3 in amino acids: CACDTGIRVWDTRQMFF. The CDR3 nucleotides read TGTGCCTGCGACACCGGTATACGCGTCTGGGACACCCGACAGATGTTTTTC.

This clone was picked up a small number of times. Just one base apart from a much larger clone, this may be a read error. V gene TRDV1 combines with J gene TRDJ2; D not certain. Germline-derived CDR1 and CDR2 are TSWWSYY and QGS. The CDR3 runs to 13 residues. Trimming took 4 bases from V and 5 from J, leaving 8 bases between them. The CDR3 sequence is CALGGVATAQLFF. In DNA form, the CDR3 reads TGTGCTCTTGGGGGAGTTGCCACAGCACAACTCTTCTTT.

Comments on this clone: The junction and the germline gene differ at one end; a read error may be behind it. The chain recombines TRDV1 with TRDJ1, with 9 positions matching TRDD3. From germline, CDR1 is TSWWSYY and CDR2 QGS. This CDR3 region has 22 residues. CDR3 loop: CALGKLRLWTLLGDYLLSKLIF. As DNA, the CDR3 is TGTGCTCTTGGGAAACTTAGGCTTTGGACGTTACTGGGGGACTACCTATTAAGTAAACTCATCTTT.

The gene calls are TRDV1 and TRDJ2, with TRDD3 as a possible D gene (6 bases). CDR1 and CDR2 from the germline V gene are TSWWSYY and QGS. The germline V and J ends were trimmed by 0 bases and 4 bases, with 21 bases remaining between them. The CDR3 covers 19 residues. CDR3 loop: CALGELTPRGTQGTAQLFF. CDR3 in DNA: TGTGCTCTTGGGGAACTGACGCCCCGGGGGACACAAGGGACAGCACAACTCTTCTTT.

By share, this clone ranks as medium-sized. The same CDR3 arises from other DNA sequences in this sample as well. V usage is TRDV2 and J usage is TRDJ1; 11 bases line up with TRDD3. The trim removed 0 bases at V and 0 bases at J, leaving 35 bases unmatched. The CDR3 loop spans 27 amino acids. CDR1 is GEAIGNYY, CDR2 EKD, per germline. In DNA, the CDR3 is TGTGCCTGTGACACCGCGGAATACAGCCTTCCGGACATCCCTATTACTGGGGGATATCGGAACACCGATAAACTCATCTTT. Its translation is CACDTAEYSLPDIPITGGYRNTDKLIF.

Details on this clone: A read error may explain this, as a much larger clone is one base away. This chain uses TRDV1 with TRDJ1; TRDD3 matches at 10 bases. The CDR3 contains 20 residues. Germline CDR1 reads TSWWSYY; CDR2 reads QGS. The CDR3 sequence is CAVGEAIVVGDTLYTDKLIF. The CDR3 DNA sequence: TGTGCTGTTGGGGAAGCGATCGTGGTGGGGGATACCCTGTACACCGATAAACTCATCTTT.